This TCR beta chain comes out of a study of beta chain features in type 1 diabetes (dated 2018 in TCRdb). For context, the study as a whole: Mean age, gender distribution, total cell number and subset yield were not different between patients and healthy donors. A total of about 100,000,000 sorted cells were examined across all samples, and RNA yield correlated strongly with the number of cells per subset. The study compared the TCRB repertoires of sorted circulating CD4+ T cell subsets in recently diagnosed type 1 diabetes patients with those in matched healthy donors. Regulatory and stem cell-like memory subsets were obtained from only 8 patients and roughly eight healthy donors, while naive and central memory subsets were obtained from all 30 or so donors.

What the research found in general, with its limitations: Naive, central memory and regulatory TCRB repertoires appeared more similar among patients than among healthy donors. Fewer insertions and more nucleotide deletions at VDJ recombination sites were observed in patients with type 1 diabetes, implying thymic rearrangement abnormalities. Sequencing cDNA rather than genomic DNA could over-represent highly expressing activated cells, although activation and CD3 levels did not differ between groups. HLA sub-analyses involved small numbers of individuals, so any influence of HLA type on TCRB rearrangement remained unresolved. Type 1 diabetes patients showed a moderate but significant shortening of TCRB CDR3 length in all four CD4+ subsets. Shorter templates might be favored by PCR, yet because patient and control samples were amplified and corrected together, any such skew would affect both groups equally.

The High Capacity cDNA Reverse Transcription Kit was used to reverse transcribe all of the isolated RNA, meaning that expressed TCRB transcripts were what got sequenced. Naive, central memory and regulatory T cell samples underwent deep immunoSEQ sequencing, averaging approximately 3.5 million total reads per sample. Sorted cells were lysed in RLT buffer, and RNA was extracted using DNase-treated RNeasy Micro or Mini kits according to cell number. Each cell subset was processed on its own to prevent cross-contamination, while patient and healthy donor samples were processed together. Using the immunoSEQ multiplex PCR, TCRB sequences were amplified from cDNA into 87-bp fragments spanning the CDR3 region. Amplicons were sequenced on the Illumina HiSeq platform. The authors processed their data as follows. Synthetic template baselines were used to correct PCR bias computationally, reads within Hamming distance 2 were collapsed together, and singletons that could not be merged were discarded. Reads were aligned against IMGT to assign V, D and J genes, CDR3 length and insertions or deletions at six rearrangement sites. Within each subset, clonotype counts were normalized to sorted cell number, after which true diversity and Gini coefficients were computed with the tcR R package. The overlap coefficient, calculated on TCRB nucleotide sequences, was used to measure repertoire sharing. As a proxy for the pre-selection repertoire, out-of-frame TCRB sequences from naive cells were analyzed. This is the immuneACCESS table as TCRdb keeps it, with only in-frame sequences that have V and J called. A part of the clones is gone; compared with another copy, unresolved V genes explain less than half, and the rest is unexplained. Clonal size and the V and J genes are those of that table, whereas D and trimming came from the DNA. Recorded for this sample are hundreds of thousands of clones; over 13% of them occurred a single time. The biggest ten clones account for roughly 0.04% of the sample.

For CDR1 and CDR2, the germline V gene lists SGHRS and YFSETQ. Compared with germline, V lacks 0 bases and J lacks 4 bases; bases without a gene match: 8. From the cysteine up to the phenylalanine, the CDR3 has a length of 16 residues. The sequence is cut down to CDR3 DNA, 48 bases in frame from base 1. A single peripheral blood draw of around 120 mL on average was collected from each donor into heparinised tubes. A BD FACSAria II and a panel including CD45RO, CCR7, CD25, CD127, CD95 and CD27 were used to sort naive, central memory, regulatory and stem cell-like memory CD4+ T cells. Every sorted population had a purity above 95%. PBMCs were separated immediately by Lymphoprep density gradient centrifugation and were stained directly, without being cultured. So that batch effects would be minimized, each experiment stained and sorted samples in pairs, pairing one healthy donor with one patient. As regards this clone: This clone's antigen is unknown. Per-base qualities were not stored, and no clone one base away is much larger.

The chain couples TRBV5-1 to TRBJ1-2; 8 middle bases align to TRBD1. This receptor was taken from a man aged 18 to 29 with type 1 diabetes. Sequencing was done on a sample of naive CD4+ T cells from blood. In the paper's terms, the cell subset or site label means: true naive CD4+ T cells. In nucleotide form, the sequence is TGCGCCAGCAGCTTGGTATCCGGGACAGGCCTCTATGGCTACACCTTC. Its coded protein is CASSLVSGTGLYGYTF. The full variable domain, with segments outside the CDR3 supplied by the reference TRBV5-1 and TRBJ1-2 proteins, appears as KAGVTQTPRYLIKTRGQQVTLSCSPISGHRSVSWYQQTPGQGLQFLFEYFSETQRNKGNFPGRFSGRQFSNSRSEMNVSTLELGDSALYLCASSLVSGTGLYGYTFGSGTRLTVV.